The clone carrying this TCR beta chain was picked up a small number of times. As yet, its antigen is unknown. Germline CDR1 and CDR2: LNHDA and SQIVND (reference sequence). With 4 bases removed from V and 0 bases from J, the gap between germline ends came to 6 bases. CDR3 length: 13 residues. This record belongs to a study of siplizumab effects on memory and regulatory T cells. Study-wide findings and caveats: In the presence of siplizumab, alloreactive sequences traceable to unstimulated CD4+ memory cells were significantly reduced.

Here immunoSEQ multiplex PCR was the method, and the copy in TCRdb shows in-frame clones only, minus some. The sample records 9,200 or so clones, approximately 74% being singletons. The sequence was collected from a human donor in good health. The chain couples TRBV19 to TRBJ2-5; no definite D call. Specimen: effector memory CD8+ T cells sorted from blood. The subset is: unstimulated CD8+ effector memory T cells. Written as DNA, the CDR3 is TGTGCCAGTAGTAACTGGGACCAAGAGACCCAGTACTTC. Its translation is CASSNWDQETQYF.